Listed below are T cell receptor beta chains from one sample, sequenced in a study of early T cells in non-severe SARS-CoV-2 infection. TCRdb ran MiXCR on the 5' RACE reads and lists one entry per CDR3 protein. The sample yields around 60,000 distinct CDR3 sequences, roughly 12% seen once. The sequenced sample was whole blood. The origin of the receptors is an adult who was a healthcare worker with PCR-confirmed SARS-CoV-2 infection or an uninfected control (not recorded which). CDR3s include the opening cysteine and the closing phenylalanine or tryptophan.

j_call	v_call	cdr3_aa
TRBJ2-3	TRBV29-1	CSAPGQALSSFTDTQYF
TRBJ2-1	TRBV11-3	CASSLDLAEPYNEQFF
TRBJ2-1	TRBV7-2	CASSSAGVTWYEQFF
TRBJ2-7	TRBV10-3	CAISGGLGEQYF
TRBJ1-4	TRBV4-2	CASSRDLLQGAANEKLFF
TRBJ2-2	TRBV24-1	CATNAGGPGELFF
TRBJ2-7	TRBV5-1	CASRSAYEQYF
TRBJ2-2	TRBV7-3	CASSFRTETGELFF
TRBJ1-3	TRBV28	CAGTGPGNTIYF
TRBJ1-2	TRBV6-2/TRBV6-3	CASSYGQGRSYGYTF
TRBJ2-1	TRBV11-2	CASSLDLGGVHDEQFF
TRBJ2-3	TRBV5-1	CASSLDGDRIDTQYF
TRBJ1-1	TRBV6-6	CASSRSQGGGTEAFF
TRBJ2-3	TRBV5-4	CASSSGFRHTDTQYF
TRBJ2-5	TRBV3-1	CASSQGLAGGETQYF
TRBJ1-6	TRBV7-6	CASSLVADGGAGNSPLHF
TRBJ2-7	TRBV3-1	CASSQLGSYEQYF
TRBJ2-5	TRBV29-1	CSVVSGGYGIQETQYF
TRBJ2-5	TRBV20-1	CSALNLGLAGEGETQYF
TRBJ2-1	TRBV11-2	CASSLGTITQFF
TRBJ2-6	TRBV30	CAWTLGGRANVLTF
TRBJ2-3	TRBV9	CASSVRLAGGPMDTQYF
TRBJ2-1	TRBV12-3/TRBV12-4	CASTDRGYEQFF
TRBJ1-1	TRBV10-1	CASSLSGMNTEAFF
TRBJ1-1	TRBV11-2	CASSRTGVTEAFF
TRBJ2-7	TRBV20-1	CSARDPDSSYEQYF
TRBJ2-7	TRBV2	CASSEARGGASYEQYF
TRBJ2-3	TRBV11-1	CASSYDRGRTDTQYF
TRBJ2-1	TRBV12-3/TRBV12-4	CASSASNQGRNNEQFF
TRBJ2-4	TRBV14	CASSPRGRLNIQYF
TRBJ2-1	TRBV20-1	CSARTSGGAGWYNEQFF
TRBJ2-1	TRBV7-9	CASSFVPGLEMNEQFF
TRBJ2-2	TRBV11-2	CASSPEGRGLNTGELFF
TRBJ1-1	TRBV4-2	CASSQPGQMNTEAFF
TRBJ1-5	TRBV11-3	CASSLSRCNQPQHF
TRBJ1-2	TRBV6-5	CASSYRGGIRGYTF
TRBJ1-1	TRBV18	CASSPHTANTEAFF
TRBJ2-1	TRBV7-2	CASNTRPRPTRANEQFF
TRBJ2-1	TRBV20-1	CSALQGRTYNEQFF
TRBJ2-3	TRBV7-6	CASSASGVMSTDTQYF
TRBJ1-2	TRBV18	CASSPEGTNYGYTF
TRBJ2-3	TRBV28	CASISSGGVDTQYF
TRBJ1-2	TRBV20-1	CSARATGQGYGYTF
TRBJ1-5	TRBV29-1	CSARQGLNQPQHF
TRBJ1-1	TRBV11-3	CASSLMRNTEAFF
TRBJ2-7	TRBV6-2/TRBV6-3	CASSMTSGEQYF
TRBJ1-5	TRBV7-2	CASSLQVGQYQPQHF
TRBJ2-7	TRBV7-8	CASSSTYEQYF
TRBJ2-7	TRBV6-1	CATSDSTGGRYEQYF
TRBJ1-1	TRBV10-2	CASSDRAEAFF
TRBJ2-1	TRBV27	CASSPWTYNEQFF
TRBJ1-1	TRBV3-1	CASSRQNRVEAFF
TRBJ2-1	TRBV5-1	CASSSLAGSSEQFF
TRBJ1-1	TRBV3-1	CASSGVNTEAFF
TRBJ2-1	TRBV19	CASSPTGGFNNEQFF